The clone carrying this T cell receptor beta chain appeared a few times. This may stem from a read error, because a much larger clone lies one nucleotide away. This record belongs to a study of neurological immune-mediated disorders. Germline CDR1 MNHEY, CDR2 SVGAGI. The CDR3 has 15 amino acids. The cDNA came from 5'RACE, which used 10-nucleotide random UMIs. One entry per CDR3 protein, called by TCRdb with MiXCR from the 5' RACE reads. The sample carries around 26,000 distinct CDR3 sequences, about 3% recorded once. This TCR derives from a woman in her twenties or thirties with multiple sclerosis. The rearrangement uses TRBV6-5 and TRBJ1-5, with TRBD1 as a possible D gene (5 bases). Sequenced input: PBMCs. The chain's CDR3 is CASSQGFYSNQPQNF. In DNA, the CDR3 is TGTGCCAGCAGCCAGGGTTTCTATAGCAATCAGCCCCAGAATTTT.